The clone carrying this T cell receptor beta chain was counted many times. Its antigen is not identified. Within the sample, other DNA sequences also encode this same CDR3. The data stem from a study of beta chain features in type 1 diabetes. Sequenced material consisted of expressed TCRB transcripts (all of the isolated RNA was reverse transcribed). Repertoires were generated with immunoSEQ multiplex PCR, while TCRdb's copy carries only in-frame clones and drops some. The sample shows roughly 300,000 clones, around 13% of them seen only once. CD4+ naive, central memory, regulatory and stem cell-like memory cells were sorted via CD45RO/CCR7/CD25/CD127/CD95/CD27. The V end lost 0 bases, the J end lost 7 bases, and 11 bases lay between the germline ends. CDR3 length equals 14 residues. Germline V CDR1 and CDR2: SGDLS, YYNGEE. The study's findings and limits: Junctions at VDJ sites from type 1 diabetes patients had fewer insertions and more deletions. Sampled from patients, naive, central memory and Treg TCRB repertoires appeared more similar than those sampled from healthy donors.

The sample comprised central memory CD4+ T cells from blood. The V call is TRBV9, the J call TRBJ1-5; D might be TRBD1 (5 bases). The TCR was taken from a man younger than 45 in good health. Written as DNA, the CDR3 is TGTGCCAGCAGCGTAGATGGGGCAGGCCAGCCCCAGCATTTT. Amino acid sequence: CASSVDGAGQPQHF.